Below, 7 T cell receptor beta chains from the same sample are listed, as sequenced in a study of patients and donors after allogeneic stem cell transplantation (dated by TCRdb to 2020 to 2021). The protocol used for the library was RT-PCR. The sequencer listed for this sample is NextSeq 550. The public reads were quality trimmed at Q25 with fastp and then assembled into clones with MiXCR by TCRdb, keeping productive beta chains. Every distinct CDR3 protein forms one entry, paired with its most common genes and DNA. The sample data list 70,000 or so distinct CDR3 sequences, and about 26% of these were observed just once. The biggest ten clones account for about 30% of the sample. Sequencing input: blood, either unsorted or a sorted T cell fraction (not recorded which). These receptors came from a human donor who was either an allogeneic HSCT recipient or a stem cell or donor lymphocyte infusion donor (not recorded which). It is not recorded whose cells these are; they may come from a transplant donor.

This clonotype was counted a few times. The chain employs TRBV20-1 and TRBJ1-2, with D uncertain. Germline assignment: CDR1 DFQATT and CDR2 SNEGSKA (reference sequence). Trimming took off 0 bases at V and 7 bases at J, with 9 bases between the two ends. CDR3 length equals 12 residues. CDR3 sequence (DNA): TGCAGTGCTAGAGACATAGGGTTTGGCTACACCTTC. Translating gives CSARDIGFGYTF.

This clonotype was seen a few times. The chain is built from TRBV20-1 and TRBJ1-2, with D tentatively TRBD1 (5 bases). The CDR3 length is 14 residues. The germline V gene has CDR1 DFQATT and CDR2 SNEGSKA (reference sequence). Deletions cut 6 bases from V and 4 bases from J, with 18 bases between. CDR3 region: CSATRDLGPYGYTF. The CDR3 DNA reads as TGCAGTGCGACCCGGGACCTAGGACCCTATGGCTACACCTTC.

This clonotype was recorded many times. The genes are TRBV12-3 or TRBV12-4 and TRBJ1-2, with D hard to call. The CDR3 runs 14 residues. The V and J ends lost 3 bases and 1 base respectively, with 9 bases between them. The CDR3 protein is CASSFTLGNYGYTF. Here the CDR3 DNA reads TGTGCCAGCAGTTTTACATTGGGTAACTATGGCTACACCTTC.

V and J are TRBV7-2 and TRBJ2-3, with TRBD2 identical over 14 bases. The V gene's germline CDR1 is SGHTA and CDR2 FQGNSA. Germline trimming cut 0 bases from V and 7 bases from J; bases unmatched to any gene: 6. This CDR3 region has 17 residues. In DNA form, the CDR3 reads TGTGCCAGCAGCTTAGCCGGGACTAGCGGGGGAGGATATACGCAGTATTTT. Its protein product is CASSLAGTSGGGYTQYF.

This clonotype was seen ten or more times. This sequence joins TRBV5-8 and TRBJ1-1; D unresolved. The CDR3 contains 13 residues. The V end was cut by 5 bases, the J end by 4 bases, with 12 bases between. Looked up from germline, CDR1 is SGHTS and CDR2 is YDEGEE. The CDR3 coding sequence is TGTGCCAGCAGAGTATTTGGGAGCACTGAAGCTTTCTTT. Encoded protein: CASRVFGSTEAFF.

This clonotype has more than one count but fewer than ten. Here the CDR3 reads CASSEHLRITESSGNTIYF. The CDR3 coding sequence is TGTGCCAGCAGTGAACATCTACGGATTACAGAGAGCTCTGGAAACACCATATATTTT. The rearrangement joins TRBV2 to TRBJ1-3; D is uncertain. Germline V gene lookup returns CDR1 SNHLY and CDR2 FYNNEI. The CDR3 is made up of 19 amino acids. V dropped 2 bases and J dropped 0 bases, with 20 bases sitting between them.

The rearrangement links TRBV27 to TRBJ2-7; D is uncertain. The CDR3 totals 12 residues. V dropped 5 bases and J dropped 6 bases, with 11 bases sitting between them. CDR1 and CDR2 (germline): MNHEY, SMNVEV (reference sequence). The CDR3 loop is CASSTLFGEQYF. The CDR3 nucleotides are TGTGCCAGCAGTACACTTTTTGGCGAGCAGTACTTC.